These 29 T cell receptor beta chains originate from one sample sequenced in a study of T cell responses to AZD1222 COVID-19 vaccine (dated by TCRdb to the early 2020s). The time point tag for this specimen amounts to: baseline before first vaccination. The library was prepared using the immunoSEQ multiplex PCR assay. The table comes from immuneACCESS by way of TCRdb, which keeps in-frame sequences with V and J called. Part of the clones is missing from these tables; in studies checked, under half for an unresolved V gene and the rest for unknown reasons. The sample table contains roughly 100,000 clones; only one count was recorded for under 90% of them. About 5.4% of the sample is held by the ten biggest clonotypes. The source was peripheral blood, collected on day 0 of AZD1222 vaccination. The receptors originated from an adult in good health.

The chain employs TRBV10-1 and TRBJ2-7; a possible D gene is TRBD2 (5 bases). Germline V lookup: CDR1 WNHNN, CDR2 SYGVQD (reference sequence). CDR3 size: 13 residues. V shed 5 bases and J shed 6 bases, with 14 bases lying between them. The CDR3 DNA is TGCGCCAGCAGTACAACGGACCGGGGCGAGCAGTACTTC. Protein product: CASSTTDRGEQYF.

This chain joins TRBV18 and TRBJ2-2; no definite D call. Trimming shortened V by 4 bases and J by 0 bases, and 3 bases separated the two germline ends. Germline CDR1 reads KGHSH; CDR2 reads LQKENI. This CDR3 is built from 13 residues. As DNA, the CDR3 is TGTGCCAGCTCACTCTCGAACACCGGGGAGCTGTTTTTT. Its translation is CASSLSNTGELFF.

This clone was seen once. The chain employs TRBV7-9 and TRBJ2-2; no definite D call. CDR1 is SEHNR, CDR2 FQNEAQ, per germline (reference sequence). The CDR3 consists of 14 residues. V lost 5 bases, J lost 4 bases, and 11 bases lay in between. The CDR3 loop reads CASSEISSTGELFF. The CDR3 region has the DNA TGTGCCAGCAGCGAGATCAGCAGCACCGGGGAGCTGTTTTTT.

The chain links TRBV9 to TRBJ1-6, with D possibly TRBD1 on 5 matching bases. This CDR3 is 15 amino acids long. Trimming cost V 0 bases and J 10 bases, with 14 bases left between them. CDR1 is SGDLS and CDR2 is YYNGEE in the germline V gene. The CDR3 loop reads CASSVDGQGGSPLHF. The DNA for the CDR3 is TGTGCCAGCAGCGTAGACGGGCAGGGAGGCTCACCCCTCCACTTT.

The J gene is TRBJ2-7, the V gene TRBV20-1; 7 bases line up with TRBD1. The CDR3 runs 11 residues. Germline V gene data show CDR1 as DFQATT and CDR2 as SNEGSKA (reference sequence). V dropped 1 base and J dropped 10; count of bases not matched to a gene: 4. CDR3 nucleotide sequence: TGCAGTGCTAGAGGACAGGGCGGACAGTACTTC. This gives the protein CSARGQGGQYF.

V usage is TRBV6-5 and J usage is TRBJ1-1, with D possibly matching TRBD1 (5 bases). V lost 3 bases to trimming and J lost 3 bases, with 17 bases between them. The germline V gene encodes CDR1 MNHEY and CDR2 SVGAGI. This CDR3 has 16 residues. The CDR3 here is CASSYIRASGDTEAFF. The CDR3 DNA reads TGTGCCAGCAGTTATATTCGGGCCTCGGGGGACACTGAAGCTTTCTTT.

The V and J genes are TRBV7-3 and TRBJ1-1, with D unclear. The germline gives CDR1 SGHTA, CDR2 FQGTGA. CDR3 size: 13 residues. Between the trimmed V and J ends, which lost 2 bases and 1 base, there was a span of 5 bases. The CDR3 bases are TGTGCCAGCAGCTTACAGGAGAACACTGAAGCTTTCTTT. Its translation: CASSLQENTEAFF.

This clone was detected only once. V usage is TRBV19 and J usage is TRBJ2-5; D may be TRBD1 (6 bases). CDR1 and CDR2 (germline): LNHDA, SQIVND (reference sequence). The V and J ends lost 5 bases and 2 bases respectively, with 12 bases between them. The CDR3 has 14 amino acids. The CDR3, as DNA: TGTGCCAGTAGTCCCCCCGACAGGCAAGAGACCCAGTACTTC. The encoded protein is CASSPPDRQETQYF.

CDR3 DNA sequence: TGTGCCAGCGCGACAGGGGGAGGGATAGCGACTGAAGCTTTCTTT. Amino acid sequence: CASATGGGIATEAFF. The chain carries TRBV28 and TRBJ1-1; TRBD1 matches 9 bases. V shed 8 bases, J shed 5 bases, and the junction held 12 bases outside the gene matches. This CDR3 is 15 amino acids long. The germline gives CDR1 MDHEN, CDR2 SYDVKM.

This clone was recorded a few times. The chain joins TRBV6-5 to TRBJ2-7; 9 bases fit TRBD1. J lost 6 bases, V lost 6 bases, and 9 bases had no gene match. This CDR3 has 14 residues. Germline V gene lookup returns CDR1 MNHEY and CDR2 SVGAGI. The CDR3 loop reads CASRRTGTGFEQYF. CDR3 coding DNA: TGTGCCAGCAGGCGAACCGGGACAGGGTTCGAGCAGTACTTC.

The rearrangement joins TRBV12-3 or TRBV12-4 to TRBJ2-7; no definite D call. V was clipped by 6 bases and J by 4 bases, with 4 bases between them. The CDR3 is made up of 10 amino acids. The CDR3: CASSLYEQYF. The CDR3, as DNA: TGTGCCAGCAGCCTATACGAGCAGTACTTC.

The rearrangement links TRBV11-1 to TRBJ2-5; TRBD2 aligns across 7 bases. With V trimmed by 7 bases and J by 5 bases, 10 bases remained unmatched. This CDR3 is built from 14 residues. Per the germline V gene, CDR1 is SGHAT and CDR2 is FQDESV (reference sequence). CDR3 DNA sequence: TGTGCCAGCACTCCCCGCGGGAGCACGGAGACCCAGTACTTC. It encodes CASTPRGSTETQYF.

The chain joins TRBV4-2 to TRBJ1-1; D unresolved. The germline gives CDR1 LGHNA, CDR2 YNFKEQ. V lost 0 bases, J lost 6 bases, and 14 bases lay in between. The CDR3 is 15 amino acids. The CDR3 region has the DNA TGTGCCAGCAGCCAAGAAAGGACCCGCACACCTGAAGCTTTCTTT. The encoded protein is CASSQERTRTPEAFF.

The chain couples TRBV10-2 to TRBJ1-1; D uncertain. There are 13 residues in the CDR3. Germline-derived CDR1 and CDR2 are WSHSY and SAAADI. V shed 6 bases and J shed 5 bases, with 13 bases lying between them. The CDR3 DNA is TGCGCCAGCAGGCGGACCCAAACAACTGAAGCTTTCTTT. Translation gives CASRRTQTTEAFF.

V usage is TRBV7-6 and J usage is TRBJ1-3, with D perhaps matching TRBD1 (6 bases). Germline V gives CDR1 SGHVS, CDR2 FNYEAQ. Trimming pared 1 base from V and 2 bases from J, leaving 12 bases between. CDR3 length equals 16 residues. The CDR3 loop is CASSLGQGSAGNTIYF. In DNA, the CDR3 is TGTGCCAGCAGCTTAGGCCAGGGGAGCGCTGGAAACACCATATATTTT.

The genes are TRBV7-3 and TRBJ1-6; unclear D gene. Germline assignment: CDR1 SGHTA and CDR2 FQGTGA. The CDR3 covers 13 residues. The V and J ends lost 4 bases and 7 bases respectively, with 8 bases between them. DNA for the CDR3: TGTGCCAGCAGCTCCCTCAGGAATTCACCCCTCCACTTT. Amino acid sequence: CASSSLRNSPLHF.

This clone was recorded only once. The J gene is TRBJ1-5, the V gene TRBV27; D not resolved. The CDR3 is 14 amino acids. Germline V gene lookup returns CDR1 MNHEY and CDR2 SMNVEV (reference sequence). Between the trimmed V and J ends, which lost 6 bases and 2 bases, there was a span of 11 bases. DNA of the CDR3: TGTGCCAGCAGCGGGGAGCGGGGCAATCAGCCCCAGCATTTT. As protein: CASSGERGNQPQHF.

Written as DNA, the CDR3 is TGTGCCAGTAGTATAGGGGAGGGCTACGAGCAGTACTTC. Residues: CASSIGEGYEQYF. The V and J genes are TRBV19 and TRBJ2-7, with 7 bases lining up with TRBD2. Germline-derived CDR1 and CDR2 are LNHDA and SQIVND (reference sequence). V trimming: 1 base; J trimming: 3 bases; junction bases outside the gene matches: 0. This CDR3 is 13 amino acids long.

V is TRBV10-3 and J is TRBJ1-5; 9 bases match TRBD1. This CDR3 comprises 16 residues. Trimming took 10 bases from V and 0 from J; bases not matched to a gene: 10. Germline lookup yields CDR1 ENHRY and CDR2 SYGVKD. The CDR3 loop is CATAGQGMGSNQPQHF. The CDR3 DNA follows: TGTGCCACCGCGGGACAGGGTATGGGTAGCAATCAGCCCCAGCATTTT.

This chain joins TRBV5-4 and TRBJ1-2; 9 bases fit TRBD1. Unmatched junction bases numbered 3, after V lost 0 bases and J lost 3 bases. Germline V lookup: CDR1 SGHNT, CDR2 YYREEE (reference sequence). The CDR3 consists of 15 residues. CDR3 loop: CASSLGRQGDYGYTF. The CDR3 DNA is TGTGCCAGCAGCTTGGGAAGACAGGGGGACTATGGCTACACCTTC.

The chain joins TRBV4-3 to TRBJ2-7; TRBD1 might be the D (5 bases). CDR3 size: 14 residues. Trimming removed 1 base at V and 2 bases at J, with 9 bases between. Germline V lookup: CDR1 LGHNA, CDR2 YSLEER. The CDR3 DNA follows: TGCGCCAGCAGCCAAGTGGACACTACCTACGAGCAGTACTTC. Its translation: CASSQVDTTYEQYF.

The chain combines TRBV5-1 with TRBJ1-2; 7 nucleotides align to TRBD1. The germline gives CDR1 SGHRS, CDR2 YFSETQ. J gave up 8 bases and V 7 bases, and 14 bases lay outside the gene matches. The CDR3 is 14 amino acids. In nucleotides, the CDR3 is TGCGCCAGCGGGAGGATTACAGGGGATCAAGGCTACACCTTC. The encoded protein is CASGRITGDQGYTF.

The rearrangement joins TRBV10-3 to TRBJ2-4; D remains ambiguous. The germline V gene encodes CDR1 ENHRY and CDR2 SYGVKD. The CDR3 runs 15 residues. V lost 5 bases to trimming and J lost 0 bases, with 11 bases between them. CDR3 coding DNA: TGTGCCATCAGTCGAACGAACCTAGCCAAAAACATTCAGTACTTC. Encoded protein: CAISRTNLAKNIQYF.

The V call is TRBV9, the J call TRBJ2-2; TRBD2 matches at 7 bases. The germline CDR1 and CDR2 sequences are SGDLS and YYNGEE. With V trimmed by 6 bases and J by 2 bases, 19 bases remained unmatched. The CDR3 runs to 19 residues. DNA of the CDR3: TGTGCCAGCAACCCCAGGGATATGCTACAAGCGGGAAACACCGGGGAGCTGTTTTTT. Its protein is CASNPRDMLQAGNTGELFF.

This chain connects TRBV3-1 (or the pseudogene TRBV3-2) to TRBJ2-3; D not resolved. This CDR3 spans 14 amino acids. Germline V gene lookup returns CDR1 LGHDT and CDR2 YNNKEL (reference sequence). Trimming stripped 2 bases from V and 5 bases from J, with 11 bases between. The CDR3, as DNA: TGTGCCAGCAGCCAACCTCCGCAGGTAGATACGCAGTATTTT. This sequence encodes CASSQPPQVDTQYF.

This clone has only a few counts. The chain recombines TRBV12-2 with TRBJ2-1; the D call of TRBD2 is as the table states it, not checked on the DNA. TRBV12-2 is noted as a pseudogene. CDR3 length: 20 residues. CDR3 sequence (DNA): TGTGCAAGTCGCCTCGGGACTAGCGGGAGGATTGGGGACTCCTACAATGAGCAGTTCTTC. Amino acids: CASRLGTSGRIGDSYNEQFF.

V gene TRBV5-4 combines with J gene TRBJ2-1; 14 bases agree with TRBD2. V lost 6 bases to trimming and J lost 4 bases; unmatched junction nucleotides: 6. Germline loops: CDR1 SGHNT, CDR2 YYREEE (reference sequence). The CDR3 totals 16 residues. For the CDR3, the DNA is TGTGCCAGCAACTTTGGGACTAGCGGGGGTTACAATGAGCAGTTCTTC. Its protein product is CASNFGTSGGYNEQFF. Full variable domain (rest looked up from reference TRBV5-4 and TRBJ2-1): ETGVTQSPTHLIKTRGQQVTLRCSSQSGHNTVSWYQQALGQGPQFIFQYYREEENGRGNFPPRFSGLQFPNYSSELNVNALELDDSALYLCASNFGTSGGYNEQFFGPGTRLTVL.

The chain links TRBV4-3 to TRBJ2-1, with TRBD2 as a possible D gene (6 bases). The CDR3 length is 16 residues. Germline V gene data show CDR1 as LGHNA and CDR2 as YSLEER. Trimming took 5 bases from V and 2 from J, leaving 16 bases between them. In DNA, the CDR3 is TGCGCCAGCAGCTCCTTAGCGGCTACAGCCTACAATGAGCAGTTCTTC. Amino acid sequence: CASSSLAATAYNEQFF.

This clone was counted between two and nine times. The chain combines TRBV19 with TRBJ1-5; no clear D gene. V gave up 6 bases and J gave up 0 bases, with 12 bases separating them. The germline CDR1 and CDR2 sequences are LNHDA and SQIVND (reference sequence). The CDR3 totals 15 residues. CDR3 region: CASREAGYSNQPQHF. In DNA form, the CDR3 reads TGTGCCAGTAGAGAAGCTGGGTATAGCAATCAGCCCCAGCATTTT.